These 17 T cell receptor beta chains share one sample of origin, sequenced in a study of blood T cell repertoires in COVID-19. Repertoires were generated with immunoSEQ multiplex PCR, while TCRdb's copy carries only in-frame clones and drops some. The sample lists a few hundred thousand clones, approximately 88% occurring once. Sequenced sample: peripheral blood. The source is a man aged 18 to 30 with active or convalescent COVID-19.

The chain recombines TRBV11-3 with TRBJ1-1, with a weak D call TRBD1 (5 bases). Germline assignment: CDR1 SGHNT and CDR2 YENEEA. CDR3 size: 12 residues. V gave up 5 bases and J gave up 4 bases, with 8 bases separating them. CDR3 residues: CASSPGGTEAFF. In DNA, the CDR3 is TGTGCCAGCAGCCCCGGGGGCACTGAAGCTTTCTTT.

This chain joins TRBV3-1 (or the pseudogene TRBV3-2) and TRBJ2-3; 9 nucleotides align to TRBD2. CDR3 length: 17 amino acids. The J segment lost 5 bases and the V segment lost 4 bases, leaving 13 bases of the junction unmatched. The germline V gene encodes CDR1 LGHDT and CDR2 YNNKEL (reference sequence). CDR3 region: CASSPHLGGTSQDTQYF. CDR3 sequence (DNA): TGTGCCAGCAGCCCCCACCTTGGTGGGACTAGCCAAGATACGCAGTATTTT.

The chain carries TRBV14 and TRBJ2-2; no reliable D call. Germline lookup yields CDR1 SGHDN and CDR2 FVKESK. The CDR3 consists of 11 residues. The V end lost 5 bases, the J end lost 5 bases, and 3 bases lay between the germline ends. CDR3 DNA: TGTGCCAGCAGCTCAACCGGGGAGCTGTTTTTT. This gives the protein CASSSTGELFF.

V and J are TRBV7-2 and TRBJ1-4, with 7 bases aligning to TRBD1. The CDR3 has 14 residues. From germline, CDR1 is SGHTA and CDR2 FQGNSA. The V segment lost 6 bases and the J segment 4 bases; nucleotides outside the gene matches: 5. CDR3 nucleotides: TGTGCCAGCAGAACGGGACAGATTAATGAAAAACTGTTTTTT. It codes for CASRTGQINEKLFF.

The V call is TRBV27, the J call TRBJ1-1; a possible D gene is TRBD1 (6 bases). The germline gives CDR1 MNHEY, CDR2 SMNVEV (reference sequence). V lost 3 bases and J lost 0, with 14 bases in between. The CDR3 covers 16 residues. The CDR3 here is CASSFYFRGMNTEAFF. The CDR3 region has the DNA TGTGCCAGCAGTTTTTATTTCAGGGGAATGAACACTGAAGCTTTCTTT.

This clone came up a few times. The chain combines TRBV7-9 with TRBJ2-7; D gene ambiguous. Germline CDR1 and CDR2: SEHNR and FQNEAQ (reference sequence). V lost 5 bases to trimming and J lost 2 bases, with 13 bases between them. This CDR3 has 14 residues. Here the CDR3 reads CASSPRPSPYEQYF. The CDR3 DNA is TGTGCCAGCAGCCCCCGTCCGTCCCCCTACGAGCAGTACTTC.

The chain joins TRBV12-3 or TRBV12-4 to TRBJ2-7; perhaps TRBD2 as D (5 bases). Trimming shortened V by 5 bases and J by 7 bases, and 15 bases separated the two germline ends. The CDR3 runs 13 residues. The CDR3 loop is CASSPIGVREQYF. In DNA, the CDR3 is TGTGCCAGCAGTCCGATCGGGGTGAGGGAGCAGTACTTC.

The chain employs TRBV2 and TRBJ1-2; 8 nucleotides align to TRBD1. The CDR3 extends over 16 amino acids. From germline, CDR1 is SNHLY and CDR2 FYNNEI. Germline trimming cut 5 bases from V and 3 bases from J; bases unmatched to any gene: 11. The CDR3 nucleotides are TGTGCCAGCAGTACAAGACAGGGGCCTCGGGACTATGGCTACACCTTC. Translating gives CASSTRQGPRDYGYTF. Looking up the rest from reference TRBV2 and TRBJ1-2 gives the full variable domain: EPEVTQTPSHQVTQMGQEVILRCVPISNHLYFYWYRQILGQKVEFLVSFYNNEISEKSEIFDDQFSVERPDGSNFTLKIRSTKLEDSAMYFCASSTRQGPRDYGYTFGSGTRLTVV.

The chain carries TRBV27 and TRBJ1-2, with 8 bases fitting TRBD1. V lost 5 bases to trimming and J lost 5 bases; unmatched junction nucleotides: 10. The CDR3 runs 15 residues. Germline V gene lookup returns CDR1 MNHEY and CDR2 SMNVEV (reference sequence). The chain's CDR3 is CASSPSSDRVYGYTF. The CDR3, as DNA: TGTGCCAGCAGTCCATCTTCGGACAGGGTATATGGCTACACCTTC.

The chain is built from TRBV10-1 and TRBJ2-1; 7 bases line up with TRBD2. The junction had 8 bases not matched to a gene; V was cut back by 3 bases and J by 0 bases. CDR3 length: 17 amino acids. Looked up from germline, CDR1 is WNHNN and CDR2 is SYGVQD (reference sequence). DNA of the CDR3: TGCGCCAGCAGTGATCGCTCGGGGGGTAGCTCCTACAATGAGCAGTTCTTC. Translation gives CASSDRSGGSSYNEQFF.

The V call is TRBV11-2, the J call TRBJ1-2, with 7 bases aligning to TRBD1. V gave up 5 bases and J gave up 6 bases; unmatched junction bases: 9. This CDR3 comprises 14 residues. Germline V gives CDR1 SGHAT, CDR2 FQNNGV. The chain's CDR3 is CASSRGQLHHGYTF. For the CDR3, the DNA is TGTGCCAGCAGCCGGGGACAGCTACACCATGGCTACACCTTC.

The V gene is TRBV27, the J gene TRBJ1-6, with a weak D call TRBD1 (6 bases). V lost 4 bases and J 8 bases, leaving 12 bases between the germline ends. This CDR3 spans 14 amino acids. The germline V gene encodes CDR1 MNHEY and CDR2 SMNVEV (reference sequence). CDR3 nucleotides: TGTGCCAGCAGTTACAGGGAAAGGCATTCACCCCTCCACTTT. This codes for CASSYRERHSPLHF.

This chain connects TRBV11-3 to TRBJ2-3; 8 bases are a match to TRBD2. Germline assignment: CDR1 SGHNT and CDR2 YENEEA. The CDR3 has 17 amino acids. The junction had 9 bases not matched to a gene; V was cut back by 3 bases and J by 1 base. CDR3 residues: CASSFRTGGARTDTQYF. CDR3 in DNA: TGTGCCAGCAGCTTCCGAACCGGGGGGGCCCGCACAGATACGCAGTATTTT.

CDR3 in amino acids: CASSKETRLGAKNIQYF. The CDR3 coding sequence is TGTGCCAGCAGCAAAGAAACTCGACTCGGGGCCAAAAACATTCAGTACTTC. The chain is built from TRBV21-1 and TRBJ2-4; TRBD2 is the table's D call, not checked against the DNA. TRBV21-1 corresponds to a pseudogene. This CDR3 has 17 amino acids.

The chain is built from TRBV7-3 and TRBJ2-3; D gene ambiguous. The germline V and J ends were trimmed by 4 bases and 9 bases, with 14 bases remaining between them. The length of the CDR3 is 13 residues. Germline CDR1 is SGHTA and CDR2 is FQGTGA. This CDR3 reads CASSSVLSGTQYF. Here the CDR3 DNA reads TGTGCCAGCAGCTCTGTGCTATCCGGGACGCAGTATTTT.

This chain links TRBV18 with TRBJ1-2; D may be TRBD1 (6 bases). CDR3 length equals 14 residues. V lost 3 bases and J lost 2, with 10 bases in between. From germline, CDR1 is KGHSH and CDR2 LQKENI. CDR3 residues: CASSPQTGNYGYTF. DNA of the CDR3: TGTGCCAGCTCACCGCAAACAGGGAACTATGGCTACACCTTC.

CDR3 DNA: TGTGCCAGCAGCGTAGGGGACAGGGAGTATCAGCCCCAGCATTTT. The encoded protein is CASSVGDREYQPQHF. The rearrangement links TRBV9 to TRBJ1-5; 9 bases are a match to TRBD1. V shed 0 bases, J shed 5 bases, and the junction held 3 bases outside the gene matches. The V gene's germline CDR1 is SGDLS and CDR2 YYNGEE. There are 15 residues in the CDR3.